This is a list of T cell receptor beta chains from one sample in a study of breast tumors, draining lymph nodes, adjacent tissues. TCRdb ran MiXCR on the multiplex PCR reads and lists one entry per CDR3 protein. The sample records 250,000 or so distinct CDR3 sequences, 30% to 35% being singletons. Material for sequencing was axillary lymph node tissue. Receptors were obtained from a female donor with breast cancer. Some clones in this sample may be carry-over from other donors' samples. The CDR3 runs from the conserved cysteine through the conserved F or W. The D gene is left open where the match is weak. Not every row has a clone size; where given, it reads once, few, many or a size class.

>many|TRBV11-3|TRBJ2-3|TRBD2
CASSFGTSGRLSTDTQYF
TGTGCCAGCAGCTTTGGGACTAGCGGACGCTTAAGCACAGATACGCAGTATTTT
>few|TRBV28|TRBJ1-2|TRBD1
CASIPTGTNYGYTF
TGTGCCAGCATTCCGACAGGGACCAACTATGGCTACACCTTC
>many|TRBV19|TRBJ2-1|TRBD2
CASSISHITGGGNEQFF
TGTGCCAGTAGTATAAGCCACATTACGGGAGGGGGTAATGAGCAGTTCTTC
>many|TRBV5-1|TRBJ2-2|TRBD1
CASSYRDRGNTGELFF
TGCGCCAGCAGCTACAGGGACAGGGGGAACACCGGGGAGCTGTTTTTT
>many|TRBV7-6|TRBJ2-3|TRBD2
CASSLIALAGGPDNTDTQYF
TGTGCCAGCAGCTTAATCGCTCTAGCGGGAGGGCCCGATAACACAGATACGCAGTATTTT
>few|TRBV6-2/TRBV6-3|TRBJ1-6|.
CASSQTVQNNSPLHF
TGTGCCAGCAGCCAGACAGTCCAAAATAATTCACCCCTCCACTTT
>many|TRBV20-1|TRBJ2-5|.
CSARDRKSWAETQYF
TGCAGTGCTAGAGATCGAAAAAGCTGGGCGGAGACCCAGTACTTC
>many|TRBV6-4|TRBJ2-1|TRBD2
CASSPSPGGSYNEQFF
TGTGCCAGCAGTCCTTCCCCGGGAGGTTCCTACAATGAGCAGTTCTTC
>.|TRBV20-1|TRBJ1-1|.
CSARVNALTEAFF
TGCAGTGCTAGAGTCAATGCCCTCACTGAAGCTTTCTTT
>.|TRBV7-8|TRBJ1-5|TRBD1
CASSLRGGQGGNQPQHF
TGTGCCAGCAGCCTAAGGGGGGGACAGGGCGGCAATCAGCCCCAGCATTTT
>many|TRBV5-1|TRBJ1-2|TRBD1
CASSWDSYGYTF
TGCGCCAGCAGTTGGGACAGCTATGGCTACACCTTC
>.|TRBV11-3|TRBJ2-5|TRBD2
CASSRRGLAGVETQYF
TGTGCCAGCAGCAGACGCGGACTAGCGGGAGTAGAGACCCAGTACTTC
>few|TRBV11-3|TRBJ2-4|.
CASSFSSSEGVQYF
TGTGCCAGCAGCTTCTCATCTAGCGAGGGGGTTCAGTACTTC
>many|TRBV5-1|TRBJ2-6|.
CASSLNLQGPGANVLTF
TGCGCCAGCAGCTTAAACCTTCAGGGTCCTGGGGCCAACGTCCTGACTTTC
>many|TRBV4-2|TRBJ2-5|TRBD2
CASSQVGSIAGEETQYF
TGTGCCAGCAGCCAAGTGGGATCCATAGCGGGGGAGGAGACCCAGTACTTC
>many|TRBV15|TRBJ2-5|.
CATSRVPAETQYF
TGTGCCACCAGCAGAGTCCCCGCTGAGACCCAGTACTTC
>.|TRBV5-1|TRBJ1-2|.
CASSLGGGFF
TGCGCCAGCAGCTTGGGGGGGGGATTCTTC
>many|TRBV5-1|TRBJ2-3|TRBD2
CASSLATSGRVADTQYF
TGCGCCAGCAGCTTGGCGACTAGCGGGAGGGTTGCGGATACGCAGTATTTT
>many|TRBV11-2|TRBJ1-2|.
CASSLIIRMDGYTF
TGTGCCAGCAGCTTAATTATCCGAATGGACGGCTACACCTTC
>many|TRBV6-2/TRBV6-3|TRBJ1-2|.
CASSQVGFGYTF
TGTGCCAGCAGCCAAGTTGGGTTCGGCTACACCTTC
>.|TRBV20-1|TRBJ1-1|.
CSAREVDDPAAFF
TGCAGTGCTAGGGAAGTCGACGACCCCGCTGCTTTCTTT
>many|TRBV9|TRBJ2-1|.
CASSASSVSYNEQFF
TGTGCCAGCAGCGCCTCTAGCGTATCCTACAATGAGCAGTTCTTC
>many|TRBV3-1|TRBJ2-5|.
CASSQDSATQETQYF
TGTGCCAGCAGCCAAGATAGTGCCACCCAAGAGACCCAGTACTTC
>.|TRBV30|TRBJ1-5|.
CAWSRLAGNQPQHF
TGTGCCTGGAGCAGGTTAGCGGGCAATCAGCCCCAGCATTTT
>many|TRBV4-2|TRBJ2-7|TRBD2
CASSQEMGLSYEQYF
TGTGCCAGCAGCCAAGAAATGGGACTATCCTACGAGCAGTACTTC
>many|TRBV11-2|TRBJ2-7|.
CASSFNPSYEQYF
TGTGCCAGCAGCTTTAATCCCTCCTACGAGCAGTACTTC
>.|TRBV7-3|TRBJ2-3|TRBD2
CASSLAGGDRTDTQYF
TGTGCCAGCAGCTTAGCGGGAGGAGACCGCACAGATACGCAGTATTTT
>many|TRBV4-1|TRBJ2-2|.
CASSQGDLDTGELFF
TGCGCCAGCAGCCAAGGGGATCTGGACACCGGGGAGCTGTTTTTT
>many|TRBV19|TRBJ2-2|.
CASSNVGTGEAAELFF
TGTGCCAGTAGTAATGTAGGGACGGGTGAGGCGGCGGAGCTGTTTTTT
>.|TRBV5-6|TRBJ2-7|.
CASSTGTPPYEQYF
TGTGCCAGCAGCACGGGGACACCCCCCTACGAGCAGTACTTC
>many|TRBV7-6|TRBJ2-2|.
CASSLGATTNTGELFF
TGTGCCAGCAGCTTAGGGGCCACAACGAACACCGGGGAGCTGTTTTTT
>many|TRBV19|TRBJ2-1|.
CASSTRGDNEQFF
TGTGCCAGTAGTACGAGGGGAGACAATGAGCAGTTCTTC
>many|TRBV9|TRBJ2-1|.
CASSVDSANEQFF
TGTGCCAGCAGCGTAGATTCCGCCAATGAGCAGTTCTTC
>.|TRBV20-1|TRBJ1-4|TRBD1
CSAVRDRGHGDGKLFF
TGCAGTGCTGTGAGGGACAGGGGGCATGGTGATGGAAAACTGTTTTTT
>many|TRBV4-1|TRBJ2-3|TRBD1
CASSHRGTGGTDTQYF
TGCGCCAGCAGCCACCGGGGAACAGGGGGCACAGATACGCAGTATTTT
>few|TRBV18|TRBJ2-7|TRBD1
CASSPLAGTVSYEQYF
TGTGCCAGCTCACCACTTGCCGGGACAGTGTCCTACGAGCAGTACTTC
>many|TRBV12-3/TRBV12-4|TRBJ2-7|.
CASSLEGGYEQYF
TGTGCCAGCAGTTTAGAAGGGGGCTACGAGCAGTACTTC
>.|TRBV5-5|TRBJ2-7|TRBD1
CASSLDRGLYEQHF
TGTGCCAGCAGCTTGGACAGGGGGCTCTACGAGCAGCACTTC
>many|TRBV5-8|TRBJ2-5|TRBD2
CASSRAGLAQETQYF
TGTGCCAGCAGCCGAGCGGGACTAGCCCAAGAGACCCAGTACTTC
>.|TRBV20-1|TRBJ2-5|TRBD2
CSANSGRLGTQYF
TGCAGTGCTAATAGCGGGAGGCTGGGGACCCAGTACTTC
>few|TRBV28|TRBJ2-2|.
CASSFLGEDTGELFF
TGTGCCAGCAGTTTTCTGGGGGAGGACACCGGGGAGCTGTTTTTT
>few|TRBV6-2/TRBV6-3|TRBJ1-2|.
CASGILGYGYTF
TGTGCCAGCGGGATACTAGGCTATGGCTACACCTTC